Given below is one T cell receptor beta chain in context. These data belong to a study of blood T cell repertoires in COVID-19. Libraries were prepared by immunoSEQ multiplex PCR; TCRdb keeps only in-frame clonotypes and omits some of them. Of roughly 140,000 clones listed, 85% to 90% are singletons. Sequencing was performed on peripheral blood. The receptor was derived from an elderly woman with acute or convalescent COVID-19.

As DNA, the CDR3 is TGTGCCACCGCGCTCGCGGGAGACGGGTATGGCTACACCTTC. Translating gives CATALAGDGYGYTF. The chain employs TRBV10-3 and TRBJ1-2; D unresolved. Per germline, CDR1 ENHRY and CDR2 SYGVKD. V lost 10 bases and J 5 bases, leaving 20 bases between the germline ends. There are 14 residues in the CDR3.